What follows describes a single T cell receptor (beta chain). Its target is not known. V dropped 6 bases and J dropped 4; count of bases not matched to a gene: 5. Germline loops: CDR1 SQVTM, CDR2 ANQGSEA. The CDR3 runs 13 residues. The entry originates in a study of T cell responses to AZD1222 COVID-19 vaccine. Study-wide findings and caveats: No repertoire was sampled before or during the peak T cell response, only after it. Of the AZD1222 recipients, only 6 or 7 were seropositive at baseline.

TCRdb's table, derived via immunoSEQ multiplex PCR, lists solely in-frame clones and lacks some. The sample includes 90,000 to 120,000 clones, roughly 89% of them seen just once. The chain links TRBV29-1 to TRBJ1-2; 10 nucleotides match TRBD1. Sequenced here: peripheral blood, sampled on day 0 of AZD1222 vaccination. The clonotype was recovered from an adult in good health. This CDR3 reads CSVETGGVYGYTF. The CDR3 DNA is TGCAGCGTAGAGACAGGGGGCGTCTATGGCTACACCTTC.